This paragraph covers one T cell receptor (beta chain) sequence. The antigen remains unidentified. The CDR3 consists of 15 residues. The V gene's germline CDR1 is SGHVS and CDR2 FNYEAQ. The junction had 5 bases not matched to a gene; V was cut back by 2 bases and J by 2 bases. This sample is drawn from a study of T cell responses to AZD1222 COVID-19 vaccine. Produced via immunoSEQ multiplex PCR; TCRdb's table is partial and in-frame only. The table records 150,000 or so clones, about 89% of them present only once. The study, taken as a whole, reports: After the peak T cell response, and only then, were repertoires sampled. Among vaccine-associated CD4 TCRs, coverage spanned spike, with dominance at 160-218 and 743-854.

The rearrangement uses TRBV7-6 and TRBJ1-2; 7 bases match TRBD1. Sequencing used peripheral blood, obtained on day 0 of AZD1222 vaccination. This TCR was sampled from an adult in good health. The CDR3 reads CASSLSQGGNYGYTF. CDR3 nucleotide sequence: TGTGCCAGCAGCTTAAGTCAGGGGGGCAACTATGGCTACACCTTC.